The clone carrying this TCR beta chain was seen a handful of times. Antigen unknown. V was trimmed by 0 bases and J by 2 bases, leaving 14 bases between them. CDR1 is GTSNPN and CDR2 is SVGIG in the germline V gene (reference sequence). The CDR3 totals 16 residues. The data belong to a study of beta chain features in type 1 diabetes. Isolated RNA was reverse transcribed in full, so expressed TCRB transcripts were sequenced. Clones were read by immunoSEQ multiplex PCR, and TCRdb kept only the in-frame ones, dropping some. The sample consists of about 650,000 clones, 9.5% to 15% of them appearing once. Regarding the study as a whole: Across all four CD4+ subsets, people with type 1 diabetes showed modestly shorter TCRB CDR3s. Amplification by PCR could prefer shorter templates, with the same effect in patients and controls. In comparison with healthy donors, patients had naive, central memory and Treg TCRB repertoires that appeared more similar.

Material: naive CD4+ T cells from blood. The clonotype comes from a man younger than 45 with type 1 diabetes. This chain joins TRBV30 and TRBJ1-5; D gene uncertain. CDR3 protein: CAWSVFPGGGNQPQHF. As DNA, the CDR3 is TGTGCCTGGAGTGTTTTTCCAGGTGGGGGCAATCAGCCCCAGCATTTT.